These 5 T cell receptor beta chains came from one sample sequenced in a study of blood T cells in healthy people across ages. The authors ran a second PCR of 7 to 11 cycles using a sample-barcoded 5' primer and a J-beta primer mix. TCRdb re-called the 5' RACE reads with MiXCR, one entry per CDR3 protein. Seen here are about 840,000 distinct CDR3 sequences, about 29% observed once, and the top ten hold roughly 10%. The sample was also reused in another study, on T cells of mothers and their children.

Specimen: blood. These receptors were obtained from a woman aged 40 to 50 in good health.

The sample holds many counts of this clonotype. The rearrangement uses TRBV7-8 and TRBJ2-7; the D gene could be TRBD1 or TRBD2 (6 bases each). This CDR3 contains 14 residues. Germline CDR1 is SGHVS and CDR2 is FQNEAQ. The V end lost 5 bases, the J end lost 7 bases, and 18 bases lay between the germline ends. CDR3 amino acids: CASSRVVGAGEQYF. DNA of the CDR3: TGTGCCAGCAGCCGCGTAGTGGGGGCGGGGGAGCAGTACTTC.

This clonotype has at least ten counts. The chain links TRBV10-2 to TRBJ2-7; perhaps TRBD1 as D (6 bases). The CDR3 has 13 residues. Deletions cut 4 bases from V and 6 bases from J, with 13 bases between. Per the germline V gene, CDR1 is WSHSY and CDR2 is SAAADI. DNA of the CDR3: TGCGCCAGCAGTGGTCTAGGGGGACGCGAGCAGTACTTC. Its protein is CASSGLGGREQYF.

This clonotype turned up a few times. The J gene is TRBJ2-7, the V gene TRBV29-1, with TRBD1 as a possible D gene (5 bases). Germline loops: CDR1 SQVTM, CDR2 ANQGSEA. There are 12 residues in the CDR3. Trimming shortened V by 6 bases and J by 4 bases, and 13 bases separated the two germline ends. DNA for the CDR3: TGCAGCGTCCCCCGGACATGTTACGAGCAGTACTTC. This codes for CSVPRTCYEQYF.

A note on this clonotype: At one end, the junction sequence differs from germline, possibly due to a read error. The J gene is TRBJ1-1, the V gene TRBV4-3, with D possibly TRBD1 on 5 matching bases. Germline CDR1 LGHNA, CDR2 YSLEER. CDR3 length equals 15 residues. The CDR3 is CVSSQEGQGRTEAFF. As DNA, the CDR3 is TGCGTCAGCAGCCAAGAGGGGCAGGGTCGGACTGAAGCTTTCTTT.

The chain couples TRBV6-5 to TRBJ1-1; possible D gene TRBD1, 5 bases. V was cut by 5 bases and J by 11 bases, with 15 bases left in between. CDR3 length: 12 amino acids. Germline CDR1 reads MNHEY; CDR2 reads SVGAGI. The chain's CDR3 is CASSPPAGSAFF. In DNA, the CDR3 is TGTGCCAGCAGTCCCCCGGCAGGGTCGGCTTTCTTT.